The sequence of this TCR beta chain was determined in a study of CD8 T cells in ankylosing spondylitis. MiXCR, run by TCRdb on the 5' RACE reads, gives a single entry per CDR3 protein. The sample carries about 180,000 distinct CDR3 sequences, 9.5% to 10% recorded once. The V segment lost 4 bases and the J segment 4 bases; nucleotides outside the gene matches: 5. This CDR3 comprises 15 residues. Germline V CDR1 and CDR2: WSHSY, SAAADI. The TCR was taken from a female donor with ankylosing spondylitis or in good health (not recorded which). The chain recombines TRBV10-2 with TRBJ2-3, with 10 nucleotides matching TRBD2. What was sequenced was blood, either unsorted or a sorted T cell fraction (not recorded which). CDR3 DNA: TGCGCCAGCAGTGCGTCTAGCGGGAGCGCAGATACGCAGTATTTT. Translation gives CASSASSGSADTQYF.